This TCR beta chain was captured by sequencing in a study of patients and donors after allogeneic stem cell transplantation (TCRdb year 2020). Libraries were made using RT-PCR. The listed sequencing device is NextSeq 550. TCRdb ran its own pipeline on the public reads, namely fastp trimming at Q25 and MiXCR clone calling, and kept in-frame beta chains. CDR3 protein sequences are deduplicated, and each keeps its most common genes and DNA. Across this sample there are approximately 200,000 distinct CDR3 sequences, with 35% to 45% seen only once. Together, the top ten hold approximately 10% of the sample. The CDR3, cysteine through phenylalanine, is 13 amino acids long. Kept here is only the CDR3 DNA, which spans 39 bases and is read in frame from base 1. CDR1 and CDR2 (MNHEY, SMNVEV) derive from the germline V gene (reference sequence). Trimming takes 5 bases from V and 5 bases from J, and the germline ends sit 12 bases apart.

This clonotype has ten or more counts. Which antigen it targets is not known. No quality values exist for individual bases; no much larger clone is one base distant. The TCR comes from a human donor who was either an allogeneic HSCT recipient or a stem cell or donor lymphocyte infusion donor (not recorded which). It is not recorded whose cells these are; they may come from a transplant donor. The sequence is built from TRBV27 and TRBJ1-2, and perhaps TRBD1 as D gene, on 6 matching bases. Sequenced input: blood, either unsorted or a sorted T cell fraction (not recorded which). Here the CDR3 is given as CASSQGIYYGYTF. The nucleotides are TGTGCCAGCAGTCAGGGGATTTATTATGGCTACACCTTC.